This is a list of T cell receptor beta chains from one sample in a study of CD8 T cells in ankylosing spondylitis. TCRdb ran MiXCR on the 5' RACE reads and lists one entry per CDR3 protein. The table records about 89,000 distinct CDR3 sequences, about 27% of them present only once. Sequencing was carried out using blood, either unsorted or a sorted T cell fraction (not recorded which). Receptors were obtained from a male donor with ankylosing spondylitis or in good health (not recorded which). The CDR3 runs from the conserved cysteine through the conserved F or W. The order of the fields is D gene, clone size, J gene, V gene, CDR3 protein, CDR3 DNA. The D gene is left open where the match is weak. Part of the rows lack a size; the others show once, few, many or a class for expanded clones.

d_gene: NA
abundance: NA
j_gene: TRBJ1-6
v_gene: TRBV20-1
CDR3aa: CSATDPSRFPLHF
CDR3nt: TGCAGTGCTACCGACCCATCTCGCTTTCCCCTCCACTTT

d_gene: NA
abundance: many
j_gene: TRBJ2-7
v_gene: TRBV29-1
CDR3aa: CSVEVRSPYEQYF
CDR3nt: TGCAGCGTTGAAGTTCGCAGCCCCTACGAGCAGTACTTC

d_gene: TRBD1
abundance: NA
j_gene: TRBJ2-2
v_gene: TRBV20-1
CDR3aa: CSAKGTGKVGRTGELFF
CDR3nt: TGCAGTGCTAAAGGGACAGGGAAGGTTGGTCGCACCGGGGAGCTGTTTTTT

d_gene: NA
abundance: few
j_gene: TRBJ1-2
v_gene: TRBV6-2/TRBV6-3
CDR3aa: CASTRDSNYGYTF
CDR3nt: TGTGCCAGCACTCGGGATTCTAACTATGGCTACACCTTC

d_gene: NA
abundance: NA
j_gene: TRBJ2-5
v_gene: TRBV20-1
CDR3aa: CSATEGTNQETQYF
CDR3nt: TGCAGTGCTACGGAAGGGACAAACCAAGAGACCCAGTACTTC

d_gene: NA
abundance: NA
j_gene: TRBJ1-5
v_gene: TRBV18
CDR3aa: CASSQQGGGWQPQHF
CDR3nt: TGTGCCAGCTCACAGCAAGGCGGGGGGTGGCAGCCCCAGCATTTT

d_gene: TRBD2
abundance: NA
j_gene: TRBJ2-3
v_gene: TRBV12-3/TRBV12-4
CDR3aa: CASSVAGVGTDTQYF
CDR3nt: TGTGCCAGCAGTGTGGCGGGGGTGGGTACAGATACGCAGTATTTT

d_gene: TRBD2
abundance: NA
j_gene: TRBJ2-1
v_gene: TRBV7-6
CDR3aa: CASSLSPGGGNEQFF
CDR3nt: TGTGCCAGCAGCTTAAGTCCGGGAGGGGGCAATGAGCAGTTCTTC

d_gene: NA
abundance: few
j_gene: TRBJ2-7
v_gene: TRBV18
CDR3aa: CASSRAKNDGVVEQYF
CDR3nt: TGTGCCAGCTCACGGGCCAAAAATGATGGTGTCGTCGAGCAGTACTTC

d_gene: TRBD2
abundance: NA
j_gene: TRBJ2-3
v_gene: TRBV5-1
CDR3aa: CASSPRLAGVDTDTQYF
CDR3nt: TGCGCCAGCAGCCCTCGACTAGCGGGAGTCGACACAGATACGCAGTATTTT

d_gene: TRBD1
abundance: many
j_gene: TRBJ1-2
v_gene: TRBV5-1
CDR3aa: CASSLQGADGYTF
CDR3nt: TGCGCCAGCAGCTTGCAGGGGGCAGATGGCTACACCTTC

d_gene: TRBD1
abundance: few
j_gene: TRBJ1-3
v_gene: TRBV18
CDR3aa: CASSSTGHSGNTIYF
CDR3nt: TGTGCCAGCTCTTCGACAGGGCACTCTGGAAACACCATATATTTT

d_gene: NA
abundance: NA
j_gene: TRBJ1-1
v_gene: TRBV16
CDR3aa: CASSQAAGNTEAFF
CDR3nt: TGTGCCAGCAGCCAAGCGGCAGGGAATACTGAAGCTTTCTTT

d_gene: TRBD2
abundance: NA
j_gene: TRBJ2-7
v_gene: TRBV27
CDR3aa: CASSLSRRAGGNEQYF
CDR3nt: TGTGCCAGCAGTTTATCGAGGCGGGCGGGAGGTAACGAGCAGTACTTC

d_gene: NA
abundance: few
j_gene: TRBJ2-3
v_gene: TRBV7-2
CDR3aa: CASSTTSLGTQYF
CDR3nt: TGTGCCAGCAGCACAACTAGCTTAGGCACGCAGTATTTT

d_gene: TRBD1
abundance: few
j_gene: TRBJ1-4
v_gene: TRBV7-8
CDR3aa: CASSPSRTGVGEKLFF
CDR3nt: TGTGCCAGCAGCCCATCCCGGACAGGCGTGGGTGAAAAACTGTTTTTT

d_gene: NA
abundance: few
j_gene: TRBJ2-5
v_gene: TRBV12-3/TRBV12-4
CDR3aa: CASSLGDRRRETQYF
CDR3nt: TGTGCCAGCAGTTTGGGGGACCGGCGGAGGGAGACCCAGTACTTC

d_gene: NA
abundance: few
j_gene: TRBJ2-3
v_gene: TRBV20-1
CDR3aa: CSAFGWAHFLGAEDTQYF
CDR3nt: TGCAGTGCTTTCGGCTGGGCACATTTTCTCGGCGCGGAAGATACGCAGTATTTT

d_gene: NA
abundance: NA
j_gene: TRBJ2-1
v_gene: TRBV28
CDR3aa: CASRKDRRTSGSYNEQFF
CDR3nt: TGTGCCAGCAGGAAGGACAGAAGGACTAGTGGGTCCTACAATGAGCAGTTCTTC

d_gene: NA
abundance: NA
j_gene: TRBJ1-3
v_gene: TRBV29-1
CDR3aa: CSVDLGGISGNTIYF
CDR3nt: TGCAGCGTCGACCTCGGGGGGATCTCTGGAAACACCATATATTTT

d_gene: NA
abundance: few
j_gene: TRBJ1-5
v_gene: TRBV24-1
CDR3aa: CATSEGGKGSNQPQHF
CDR3nt: TGTGCCACTTCGGAGGGAGGGAAGGGGAGCAATCAGCCCCAGCATTTT

d_gene: TRBD2
abundance: few
j_gene: TRBJ2-2
v_gene: TRBV7-3
CDR3aa: CASSLSAGGGSTGELFF
CDR3nt: TGTGCCAGCAGCTTATCCGCGGGCGGCGGGAGCACCGGGGAGCTGTTTTTT

d_gene: NA
abundance: few
j_gene: TRBJ1-1
v_gene: TRBV18
CDR3aa: CASSLLVNTEAFF
CDR3nt: TGTGCCAGCTCACTGCTGGTGAACACTGAAGCTTTCTTT

d_gene: TRBD1
abundance: once
j_gene: TRBJ1-5
v_gene: TRBV7-2
CDR3aa: CASSMRQGANQPQHF
CDR3nt: TGTGCCAGCAGCATGAGACAGGGGGCTAATCAGCCCCAGCATTTT

d_gene: TRBD1
abundance: many
j_gene: TRBJ1-1
v_gene: TRBV5-1
CDR3aa: CASSSGTGVLTEAFF
CDR3nt: TGCGCCAGCAGCTCCGGGACAGGGGTTCTTACTGAAGCTTTCTTT

d_gene: NA
abundance: few
j_gene: TRBJ2-5
v_gene: TRBV5-1
CDR3aa: CASSLAGRGDFWETQYF
CDR3nt: TGCGCCAGCAGCTTGGCCGGCAGGGGTGACTTCTGGGAGACCCAGTACTTC

d_gene: NA
abundance: many
j_gene: TRBJ2-7
v_gene: TRBV20-1
CDR3aa: CSARGRDLYYEQYF
CDR3nt: TGCAGTGCTAGAGGTCGGGACCTGTACTACGAGCAGTACTTC

d_gene: NA
abundance: NA
j_gene: TRBJ2-3
v_gene: TRBV7-3
CDR3aa: CASSLDRDTQYF
CDR3nt: TGTGCCAGCAGCTTAGATAGAGATACGCAGTATTTT